The 8 T cell receptor beta chains in this list originate from one sample, sequenced in a study of T cell responses to AZD1222 COVID-19 vaccine. Generated by immunoSEQ multiplex PCR, the TCRdb table keeps only in-frame clones and is missing some. The sample records about 110,000 clones, roughly 92% being singletons. The sample consisted of peripheral blood, taken 28 days after the second AZD1222 dose. Receptor source: an adult who received the AZD1222 COVID-19 vaccine.

The chain links TRBV6-4 to TRBJ1-5; D remains unclear. Per the germline V gene, CDR1 is MRHNA and CDR2 is SNTAGT. This CDR3 has 13 residues. The germline V and J ends were trimmed by 3 bases and 5 bases, with 8 bases remaining between them. CDR3 protein: CASSEGSDQPQHF. CDR3 bases: TGTGCCAGCAGTGAGGGGTCGGATCAGCCCCAGCATTTT.

In this sample, this clone turned up a few times. The V gene is TRBV5-1, the J gene TRBJ1-6, with 7 bases matching TRBD1. Germline CDR1 reads SGHRS; CDR2 reads YFSETQ. CDR3 length: 20 residues. Germline trimming cut 0 bases from V and 7 bases from J; bases unmatched to any gene: 19. In nucleotides, the CDR3 is TGCGCCAGCAGCTTGGCCATGAGGGTGGACAGGAGGAGATTGAATTCACCCCTCCACTTT. Encoded protein: CASSLAMRVDRRRLNSPLHF.

The rearrangement uses TRBV5-5 and TRBJ1-5; no clear D. The CDR3 runs 14 residues. V lost 0 bases and J 0 bases, leaving 4 bases between the germline ends. Germline V CDR1 and CDR2: SGHKS, YYEKEE (reference sequence). The CDR3 protein is CASSLGHSNQPQHF. The CDR3 DNA sequence: TGTGCCAGCAGCTTGGGTCATAGCAATCAGCCCCAGCATTTT.

The rearrangement joins TRBV6-5 to TRBJ2-1, with D uncertain. Looked up from germline, CDR1 is MNHEY and CDR2 is SVGAGI. The CDR3 extends over 14 amino acids. Trimming removed 8 bases at V and 9 bases at J, with 20 bases between. In DNA form, the CDR3 reads TGTGCCAGCGATGGGTACTTTGGGCGGAGTGAGCAGTTCTTC. Its translation: CASDGYFGRSEQFF.

The J gene is TRBJ1-2, the V gene TRBV4-1; TRBD1 agrees at 7 bases. CDR1 is MGHRA, CDR2 YSYEKL, per germline. The CDR3 length is 17 residues. V trimming: 4 bases; J trimming: 4 bases; junction bases outside the gene matches: 15. DNA for the CDR3: TGCGCCAGCAGCCCGCAAGACGCAGGGGGAACTTTCTATGGCTACACCTTC. Translated, it gives CASSPQDAGGTFYGYTF.

V is TRBV10-3 and J is TRBJ2-7; weak D call: TRBD1 (5 bases). V lost 4 bases to trimming and J lost 2 bases, with 9 bases between them. This CDR3 is 13 amino acids long. Germline lookup yields CDR1 ENHRY and CDR2 SYGVKD. CDR3 nucleotide sequence: TGTGCCATCAGTGGAGACAGCACCTACGAGCAGTACTTC. This encodes CAISGDSTYEQYF.

A single count supports this clone. V is TRBV14 and J is TRBJ2-5; either TRBD1 or TRBD2 may supply D (7 bases each). This CDR3 has 16 residues. The V end was cut by 1 base, the J end by 4 bases, with 16 bases between. Germline V gives CDR1 SGHDN, CDR2 FVKESK. The CDR3 coding sequence is TGTGCCAGCAGCCAAGTTGCCCCAGGGGGGGGAGAGACCCAGTACTTC. Protein sequence: CASSQVAPGGGETQYF.

The CDR3 sequence is CASSPGLAGATSYF. In DNA form, the CDR3 reads TGTGCCAGCAGCCCTGGACTAGCGGGGGCCACGTCGTACTTC. The rearrangement links TRBV7-9 to TRBJ2-7; 13 bases are a match to TRBD2. Trimming removed 5 bases from V and 12 bases from J; junction bases left unmatched: 10. CDR1 and CDR2 from the germline V gene are SEHNR and FQNEAQ (reference sequence). CDR3 length: 14 amino acids.